The 12 T cell receptor beta chains presented below share a single source sample, sequenced in a study of T-cell memory formation after mild COVID-19. TCRdb reanalysed the 5' RACE reads using MiXCR and keeps one entry per CDR3 protein. Of over 350,000 distinct CDR3 sequences in the sample, 15% to 20% were seen once. Sequencing used PBMCs or a T cell subset sorted from them (not recorded which). These receptors all stem from a man between 18 and 35 years old who had mild COVID-19 (a few samples of this study predate the infection). Cell type and time point are not known.

In its sample, this clonotype was seen a few times. This chain links TRBV14 with TRBJ2-1; D is undetermined. The CDR3 loop spans 15 amino acids. V lost 3 bases to trimming and J lost 10 bases, with 19 bases between them. From germline, CDR1 is SGHDN and CDR2 FVKESK. CDR3 coding DNA: TGTGCCAGCAGCCATCACCGGGCCCCAGTCAGGGAGCAGTTCTTC. This gives the protein CASSHHRAPVREQFF.

Only a few counts were recorded for this clonotype. V is TRBV27 and J is TRBJ2-5; 8 positions agree with TRBD2. With V trimmed by 7 bases and J by 7 bases, 11 bases remained unmatched. CDR1 and CDR2 (germline): MNHEY, SMNVEV (reference sequence). This CDR3 contains 14 residues. The CDR3 sequence: CASIPNGGDGTQYF. The CDR3 bases are TGTGCCAGCATCCCAAACGGGGGGGATGGGACCCAGTACTTC.

V and J are TRBV6-5 and TRBJ2-1; maybe TRBD2 (5 bases). The CDR3 is 15 residues long. From germline, CDR1 is MNHEY and CDR2 SVGAGI. V lost 6 bases and J lost 8, with 20 bases in between. DNA of the CDR3: TGTGCCAGCAGCCCCTCCCCTCGGGGTCTCGATGAGCAGTTCTTC. Translating it yields CASSPSPRGLDEQFF.

Only a few counts were recorded for this clonotype. The chain is built from TRBV11-3 and TRBJ1-4; a possible D gene is TRBD1 (6 bases). V dropped 5 bases and J dropped 7 bases, with 17 bases sitting between them. CDR1 is SGHNT, CDR2 YENEEA, per germline. This CDR3 region has 15 residues. CDR3 loop: CASSPPETGGEKLFF. The CDR3 DNA is TGTGCCAGCAGCCCTCCGGAGACAGGCGGTGAAAAACTGTTTTTT.

This clonotype came up a few times. This chain joins TRBV6-1 and TRBJ2-1; 12 nucleotides align to TRBD1. The CDR3 totals 15 residues. Trimming removed 7 bases from V and 6 bases from J; junction bases left unmatched: 7. CDR1 is MNHNS, CDR2 SASEGT, per germline. In DNA form, the CDR3 reads TGTGCCAGCACCAGGGACAGGGGGCGAAGCAATGAGCAGTTCTTC. Encoded protein: CASTRDRGRSNEQFF.

In its sample, this clonotype was seen a few times. CDR3 bases: TGTGCCAGCTCACCTGACAGTAGTGGAGAGACCCAGTACTTC. Translation: CASSPDSSGETQYF. The chain employs TRBV18 and TRBJ2-5; D is perhaps TRBD1 (5 bases). Germline V CDR1 and CDR2: KGHSH, LQKENI. The CDR3 extends over 14 amino acids. The germline V and J ends were trimmed by 3 bases and 4 bases, with 12 bases remaining between them.

The rearrangement joins TRBV10-3 to TRBJ2-1, with no clear D. Germline V gives CDR1 ENHRY, CDR2 SYGVKD. The CDR3 runs 13 residues. Deletions cut 2 bases from V and 6 bases from J, with 8 bases between. Written as DNA, the CDR3 is TGTGCCATCAGTGAGACCCTGTCCAATGAGCAGTTCTTC. Amino acids: CAISETLSNEQFF.

This clonotype has only a few counts. The gene calls are TRBV12-3 or TRBV12-4 and TRBJ2-7, with D maybe TRBD2 (7 bases). CDR3 length: 15 amino acids. V dropped 3 bases and J dropped 7 bases, with 19 bases sitting between them. For the CDR3, the DNA is TGTGCCAGCAGTTTCCAGTCGTACGGGGGGCTTGAGCAGTACTTC. Protein: CASSFQSYGGLEQYF.

This chain uses TRBV6-6 with TRBJ1-6; TRBD1 might be the D (5 bases). V was clipped by 0 bases and J by 11 bases, with 17 bases between them. Germline assignment: CDR1 MNHNY and CDR2 SVGAGI (reference sequence). The CDR3 is made up of 16 amino acids. CDR3 sequence (DNA): TGTGCCAGCAGTTACTCGACCCTCGTCCAGGGTACACCCCTCCACTTT. Translation gives CASSYSTLVQGTPLHF.

This clonotype occurred many times. This chain links TRBV4-1 with TRBJ2-7, with D possibly matching TRBD2 (6 bases). Trimming stripped 4 bases from V and 3 bases from J, with 13 bases between. The CDR3 is 14 amino acids. Germline assignment: CDR1 MGHRA and CDR2 YSYEKL. The CDR3 bases are TGCGCCAGCAGCCGTTCCGGGAGTGACTACGAGCAGTACTTC. Amino acids: CASSRSGSDYEQYF.

In its sample, this clonotype was seen a few times. The genes are TRBV5-1 and TRBJ1-1; D may be TRBD1 (6 bases). V gave up 1 base and J gave up 6 bases, with 13 bases separating them. The length of the CDR3 is 14 residues. The V gene's germline CDR1 is SGHRS and CDR2 YFSETQ. The CDR3 nucleotides are TGCGCCAGCAGCTTGCAAGGACAGAGTTCTGAAGCTTTCTTT. Protein: CASSLQGQSSEAFF.

The sample holds a few counts of this clonotype. The rearrangement links TRBV7-2 to TRBJ1-2, with 7 bases identical to TRBD1. After removal of 5 bases from V and 6 bases from J, the junction contained 9 bases not matched to a gene. The germline gives CDR1 SGHTA, CDR2 FQGNSA. The CDR3 consists of 14 residues. This CDR3 reads CASSARTGSDGYTF. The CDR3 bases are TGTGCCAGCAGCGCCCGGACAGGTTCAGATGGCTACACCTTC.